The 19 T cell receptor beta chains presented below share a single source sample, sequenced in a study of T cell responses to AZD1222 COVID-19 vaccine. Sequenced by immunoSEQ multiplex PCR; TCRdb stores in-frame clones only, minus some. The data contain about 60,000 clones, approximately 86% of them singletons. Sequencing used peripheral blood, obtained on day 0 of AZD1222 vaccination. Receptor source: an adult in good health.

The chain links TRBV18 to TRBJ2-2; 10 bases fit TRBD1. The CDR3 runs 14 residues. Germline-derived CDR1 and CDR2 are KGHSH and LQKENI. The V gene end was trimmed by 6 bases and the J gene end by 6 bases; junction bases not matched to a gene: 4. The CDR3 DNA sequence: TGTGCCAGCTCTCGACAGGGGGCGCCCGGGGAGCTGTTTTTT. Residues: CASSRQGAPGELFF. Together with reference TRBV18 and TRBJ2-2, the CDR3 gives the full variable domain: NAGVMQNPRHLVRRRGQEARLRCSPMKGHSHVYWYRQLPEEGLKFMVYLQKENIIDESGMPKERFSAEFPKEGPSILRIQQVVRGDSAAYFCASSRQGAPGELFFGEGSRLTVL.

The J gene is TRBJ1-1, the V gene TRBV2, with D uncertain. Germline V gene lookup returns CDR1 SNHLY and CDR2 FYNNEI. CDR3 length: 12 amino acids. The V gene lost 6 bases and the J gene lost 1 base, with 6 bases spanning the gap. The CDR3 sequence: CASSRQNTEAFF. The CDR3 DNA reads TGTGCCAGCAGCCGGCAGAACACTGAAGCTTTCTTT. Filled out from reference TRBV2 and TRBJ1-1, the complete variable domain reads EPEVTQTPSHQVTQMGQEVILRCVPISNHLYFYWYRQILGQKVEFLVSFYNNEISEKSEIFDDQFSVERPDGSNFTLKIRSTKLEDSAMYFCASSRQNTEAFFGQGTRLTVV.

The chain carries TRBV19 and TRBJ1-5, with TRBD1 as a possible D gene (6 bases). Germline V gene sequence: CDR1 LNHDA, CDR2 SQIVND (reference sequence). The ends were cut back, 3 bases at V and 6 bases at J, with 15 bases in the middle. The CDR3 runs to 15 residues. This CDR3 reads CASSIWGQGVQPQHF. The CDR3 DNA is TGTGCCAGTAGTATTTGGGGGCAGGGAGTTCAGCCCCAGCATTTT.

The chain is built from TRBV20-1 and TRBJ2-1; D remains unclear. Germline lookup yields CDR1 DFQATT and CDR2 SNEGSKA (reference sequence). V lost 6 bases and J lost 4, with 7 bases in between. There are 11 residues in the CDR3. DNA for the CDR3: TGCAGTGCCCAGAGGTACAATGAGCAGTTCTTC. As protein: CSAQRYNEQFF.

This rearrangement joins TRBV5-1 to TRBJ2-7, with TRBD1 matching 10 bases. J gave up 3 bases and V 4 bases, and 4 bases lay outside the gene matches. CDR3 length: 14 residues. Germline V gene data show CDR1 as SGHRS and CDR2 as YFSETQ. CDR3 sequence reads: CASSPTGGLYEQYF. The CDR3 DNA is TGCGCCAGCAGCCCGACAGGGGGCCTCTACGAGCAGTACTTC. Full variable domain (rest looked up from reference TRBV5-1 and TRBJ2-7): KAGVTQTPRYLIKTRGQQVTLSCSPISGHRSVSWYQQTPGQGLQFLFEYFSETQRNKGNFPGRFSGRQFSNSRSEMNVSTLELGDSALYLCASSPTGGLYEQYFGPGTRLTVT.

The chain is built from TRBV2 and TRBJ1-2; 7 bases align to TRBD1. The length of the CDR3 is 13 residues. V was pared by 5 bases and J by 7 bases, with 7 bases of the junction left unmatched. Per the germline V gene, CDR1 is SNHLY and CDR2 is FYNNEI. The CDR3 loop is CASSKGTDVGYTF. The CDR3 DNA reads TGTGCCAGCAGTAAAGGGACAGACGTTGGCTACACCTTC.

The chain combines TRBV15 with TRBJ1-3; D is possibly TRBD1 (5 bases). Trimming took 1 base from V and 0 from J, leaving 7 bases between them. CDR1 is LNHNV, CDR2 YYDKDF, per germline (reference sequence). CDR3 length: 15 amino acids. The CDR3 DNA sequence: TGTGCCACCAGCAGAGTTCAGGGCTCTGGAAACACCATATATTTT. This encodes CATSRVQGSGNTIYF.

V and J are TRBV24-1 and TRBJ2-1, with 7 bases that match TRBD2. The V gene's germline CDR1 is KGHDR and CDR2 SFDVKD. The length of the CDR3 is 13 residues. J gave up 5 bases and V 10 bases, and 7 bases lay outside the gene matches. Here the CDR3 DNA reads TGTGCCACGGGGAGGGACGAGGACAATGAGCAGTTCTTC. Translated, it gives CATGRDEDNEQFF.

CDR3 sequence reads: CASSSDRNTIYF. Here the CDR3 DNA reads TGTGCCAGCTCATCGGACCGAAACACCATATATTTT. J is TRBJ1-3 and V is TRBV18; no firm D call. V was cut by 5 bases and J by 5 bases, with 7 bases left in between. This CDR3 is built from 12 residues. Germline V gene lookup returns CDR1 KGHSH and CDR2 LQKENI.

The V gene is TRBV14, the J gene TRBJ2-7; unclear D gene. Germline V CDR1 and CDR2: SGHDN, FVKESK. Trimming left V 2 bases short and J 2 bases short, with 7 bases between. This CDR3 is 13 amino acids long. The CDR3 region has the DNA TGTGCCAGCAGCCAAAGCCTGGCCTACGAGCAGTACTTC. It yields the protein CASSQSLAYEQYF.

The gene calls are TRBV7-2 and TRBJ2-1; 8 bases line up with TRBD2. Losses at the gene ends were 1 base for V and 3 bases for J; bases not matched to a gene: 8. Germline-derived CDR1 and CDR2 are SGHTA and FQGNSA. The CDR3 is made up of 17 amino acids. The CDR3 region is CASSLGAGREGYNEQFF. In nucleotides, the CDR3 is TGTGCCAGCAGCTTAGGGGCTGGCCGGGAGGGCTACAATGAGCAGTTCTTC.

The chain employs TRBV27 and TRBJ1-2; unclear D gene. The CDR3 totals 15 residues. V was pared by 0 bases and J by 5 bases, with 13 bases between. The germline V gene encodes CDR1 MNHEY and CDR2 SMNVEV (reference sequence). Here the CDR3 reads CASSLSPGRRYGYTF. The CDR3 region has the DNA TGTGCCAGCAGTTTATCGCCAGGCAGGAGGTATGGCTACACCTTC.

V is TRBV3-1 (or the pseudogene TRBV3-2) and J is TRBJ2-5; D is uncertain. Germline V CDR1 and CDR2: LGHDT, YNNKEL (reference sequence). CDR3 size: 15 residues. The V and J ends lost 1 base and 2 bases respectively, with 11 bases between them. The CDR3 bases are TGTGCCAGCAGCCAAGGATGGGGTACTCAAGAGACCCAGTACTTC. This sequence encodes CASSQGWGTQETQYF.

This sequence joins TRBV11-1 and TRBJ2-2; weak D call: TRBD2 (6 bases). Trimming removed 5 bases at V and 4 bases at J, with 17 bases between. The CDR3 runs 16 residues. CDR1 is SGHAT, CDR2 FQDESV, per germline (reference sequence). CDR3 residues: CASSRGTGTSTGELFF. Here the CDR3 DNA reads TGTGCCAGCAGCCGGGGGACCGGGACTTCCACCGGGGAGCTGTTTTTT. Based on the CDR3 plus reference TRBV11-1 and TRBJ2-2, the full variable domain is EAEVAQSPRYKITEKSQAVAFWCDPISGHATLYWYRQILGQGPELLVQFQDESVVDDSQLPKDRFSAERLKGVDSTLKIQPAELGDSAMYLCASSRGTGTSTGELFFGEGSRLTVL.

The rearrangement joins TRBV3-1 (or the pseudogene TRBV3-2) to TRBJ1-1, with a tentative D call TRBD1 (5 bases). The germline V and J ends were trimmed by 2 bases and 3 bases, with 7 bases remaining between them. Germline V gene lookup returns CDR1 LGHDT and CDR2 YNNKEL (reference sequence). The CDR3 covers 13 residues. CDR3 protein: CASSQQTDTEAFF. CDR3 nucleotide sequence: TGTGCCAGCAGCCAACAGACAGACACTGAAGCTTTCTTT.

The rearrangement uses TRBV18 and TRBJ2-1, with 10 positions matching TRBD2. V shed 5 bases, J shed 5 bases, and the junction held 9 bases outside the gene matches. Germline V gene lookup returns CDR1 KGHSH and CDR2 LQKENI. The CDR3 length is 16 residues. The CDR3 here is CASSSLAGGLNNEQFF. The DNA of the CDR3 is TGTGCCAGCTCATCGTTAGCGGGAGGCCTCAACAATGAGCAGTTCTTC.

The chain couples TRBV10-3 to TRBJ1-6; tentative D call: TRBD1 (6 bases). Germline V CDR1 and CDR2: ENHRY, SYGVKD. V was clipped by 5 bases and J by 8 bases, with 10 bases between them. The CDR3 is 13 amino acids. CDR3 coding DNA: TGTGCCATCAGTCAGGGGAATGATTCACCCCTCCACTTT. It translates to CAISQGNDSPLHF.

The CDR3 is CASSVGTSGDGEQYF. CDR3 nucleotides: TGTGCCAGCAGCGTAGGTACTAGCGGGGATGGGGAGCAGTACTTC. The chain has TRBV9 and TRBJ2-7, with TRBD2 matching over 10 bases. The V and J ends lost 0 bases and 7 bases, in that order; junction bases with no gene match: 7. Germline CDR1 SGDLS, CDR2 YYNGEE. CDR3 length equals 15 residues.

This chain links TRBV29-1 with TRBJ2-7; TRBD2 might be the D (6 bases). V was shortened by 4 bases and J by 5 bases, with 12 bases between the two germline ends. Germline V gene sequence: CDR1 SQVTM, CDR2 ANQGSEA. The CDR3 sequence is 12 residues long. CDR3 region: CSVASGGNEQYF. CDR3 coding DNA: TGCAGCGTTGCATCTGGGGGGAACGAGCAGTACTTC.